This is a list of T cell receptor beta chains from one sample in a study of T cell responses to AZD1222 COVID-19 vaccine. Profiled with immunoSEQ multiplex PCR; TCRdb holds only in-frame clones, not every one. The table shows about 73,000 clones, with 89% occurring only once. Sequenced here: peripheral blood, sampled 28 days after the second AZD1222 dose. The source of these receptors is an adult who received the AZD1222 COVID-19 vaccine. Both conserved end residues are part of each CDR3. The order of the fields is D gene, clone size, J gene, V gene, CDR3 DNA, CDR3 protein. A D gene is named only where the DNA matches it firmly. The size of a clone is reported for some rows only, either as once, few or many, or as a class for expanded clones.

TRBD2,once,TRBJ2-4,TRBV19,TGTGCCAGTAGTGTCCGACTAGCCGGGAAAAACATTCAGTACTTC,CASSVRLAGKNIQYF
NA,NA,TRBJ1-4,TRBV9,TGTGCCAGCAGCGTAGCTGCCAGGGGAACTAATGAAAAACTGTTTTTT,CASSVAARGTNEKLFF
NA,NA,TRBJ2-2,TRBV9,TGTGCCAGCAGCGTAGCTCAGGGTTGGACCGGGGAGCTGTTTTTT,CASSVAQGWTGELFF
NA,NA,TRBJ2-7,TRBV6-5,TGTGCCAGCTTTCCGCGCGACGGATCAACCTACGAGCAGTACTTC,CASFPRDGSTYEQYF
TRBD1,once,TRBJ2-1,TRBV9,TGTGCCAGCAGCAAGGCCGGGACAGGGGGAAATGAGCAGTTCTTC,CASSKAGTGGNEQFF
TRBD2,NA,TRBJ2-1,TRBV5-6,TGTGCCAGCAGCTTGGCCGGGGGAGCGGGGGGGCGCGAGCAGTTCTTC,CASSLAGGAGGREQFF
TRBD1,NA,TRBJ2-2,TRBV27,TGTGCCAGCAATAGGGGGCCCCCCTCCGGGGAGCTGTTTTTT,CASNRGPPSGELFF
NA,NA,TRBJ1-6,TRBV5-4,TGTGCCAGCAGCTTGGTAAATTCACCCCTCCACTTT,CASSLVNSPLHF
NA,NA,TRBJ2-2,TRBV2,TGTGCCGCTAGGAGGGAAACGAACACCGGGGAGCTGTTTTTT,CAARRETNTGELFF
TRBD1,NA,TRBJ2-3,TRBV11-3,TGTGCCAGCAGCCCCGACAGGGGGACAGATACGCAGTATTTT,CASSPDRGTDTQYF
TRBD1,NA,TRBJ2-5,TRBV19,TGTGCCAGTAGTTCCATACAGGGGCAGGACCAGTACTTC,CASSSIQGQDQYF
NA,NA,TRBJ2-7,TRBV28,TGTGCCAGCAGTCCCTTAGCATTCTACGAGCAGTACTTC,CASSPLAFYEQYF
NA,once,TRBJ2-3,TRBV18,TGTGCCAGCTCACCACCGGAGGGTAGTTCAGATACGCAGTATTTT,CASSPPEGSSDTQYF
NA,NA,TRBJ2-5,TRBV4-3,TGCGCCAGCAGCCAAGGGATCCAGCCACCTGCAGAGACCCAGTACTTC,CASSQGIQPPAETQYF